A few counts support the clone carrying this T cell receptor (beta chain). What it binds is unknown. The data are from a study of blood T cells in healthy people across ages. The study's findings and limits: Since the PBMCs were unsorted, naive and antigen-experienced cells could not be conclusively compared. Investigators treated diversity estimates from one million T cells as underestimates.

Roughly 10 milliliters was the volume of peripheral blood drawn from each donor. The CDR3 runs to 12 residues. Per the germline V gene, CDR1 is SGHTA and CDR2 is FQGNSA. J was trimmed by 10 bases and V by 6 bases; bases with no gene match: 8. The authors ran a second PCR of about 7 to 11 cycles using a sample-barcoded 5' primer and a J-beta primer mix. A template-switch adaptor that had 12 random nucleotides put a tag on each cDNA molecule. TCRdb processed the 5' RACE reads anew with MiXCR; each CDR3 protein has one entry. The sample has about a million distinct CDR3 sequences; roughly two fifths are singletons.

The clonotype was recovered from a man younger than 30 in good health. The genes are TRBV7-2 and TRBJ1-1, with TRBD1 identical over 7 bases. The sample consisted of blood. CDR3 region: CASRRDSRLAFF. As DNA, the CDR3 is TGTGCCAGCAGACGGGACAGTAGGTTAGCTTTCTTT.